The T cell receptor (beta chain) described here comes from a study of cytomegalovirus exposure and HLA in healthy donors. Study conclusions and caveats: TCR beta V- and J-gene trimming, according to a later analysis, was linked to a missense DCLRE1C variant.

Donors in the study were healthy people who gave bone marrow. Points on this clone: The antigen is unknown.

The PCR was carried out with 60 Vbeta primers and 13 Jbeta primers. Assay used: immunoSEQ multiplex PCR; TCRdb lists only in-frame clones, some missing. The repertoire holds 170,000 or so clones, less than 90% seen once, with 0.38% in the top ten. This TCR was recovered from a boy under 10 years old in good health and CMV-seronegative. Sequences were obtained from PBMCs.

The chain's CDR3 is CASSSGLAAKITWEQYF. CDR3 DNA: TGCGCCAGCAGCTCGGGACTAGCGGCGAAGATTACATGGGAGCAGTACTTC. The chain is built from TRBV5-1 and TRBJ2-7; 11 nucleotides align to TRBD2. After removal of 3 bases from V and 7 bases from J, the junction contained 15 bases not matched to a gene. Germline lookup yields CDR1 SGHRS and CDR2 YFSETQ. This CDR3 region has 17 residues.